The 5 T cell receptor beta chains below come from one sample, sequenced in a study of T cell responses to AZD1222 COVID-19 vaccine. Profiling relied on immunoSEQ multiplex PCR, and the TCRdb table lists in-frame clones only, not all of them. This table has approximately 100,000 clones, 90% appearing once. The starting material was peripheral blood, obtained on day 0 of AZD1222 vaccination. The receptors stem from an adult in good health.

In its sample, this clone was seen once. The V and J genes are TRBV20-1 and TRBJ1-1; D is ambiguous. CDR3 length: 11 amino acids. V gave up 3 bases and J gave up 10 bases, with 12 bases separating them. Per germline, CDR1 DFQATT and CDR2 SNEGSKA (reference sequence). CDR3 DNA sequence: TGCAGTGCTAGCCCGGAAGAGGGAGCTTTCTTT. Translated: CSASPEEGAFF.

This chain connects TRBV12-3 or TRBV12-4 to TRBJ1-4; no clear D gene. Trimming pared 8 bases from V and 3 bases from J, leaving 10 bases between. The CDR3 has 13 residues. The CDR3 region has the DNA TGTGCCAGCGTTGCCGGGGCTAATGAAAAACTGTTTTTT. Its translation is CASVAGANEKLFF.

The V gene is TRBV28, the J gene TRBJ2-1; 7 bases are shared with TRBD2. Germline assignment: CDR1 MDHEN and CDR2 SYDVKM. The CDR3 is 13 amino acids. The junction had 9 bases not matched to a gene; V was cut back by 8 bases and J by 8 bases. The CDR3 region is CASARTSGYEQFF. CDR3 in DNA: TGTGCCAGCGCCCGGACTAGTGGTTATGAGCAGTTCTTC.

This chain connects TRBV2 to TRBJ1-4, with D possibly TRBD1 on 5 matching bases. V lost 0 bases, J lost 7 bases, and 15 bases lay in between. In germline, CDR1 is SNHLY, CDR2 FYNNEI. CDR3 length: 16 residues. The CDR3 spells CASSEAAGRVFEKLFF. CDR3 nucleotides: TGTGCCAGCAGTGAAGCGGCGGGCAGGGTATTTGAAAAACTGTTTTTT.

The chain links TRBV6-5 to TRBJ2-7, with 14 positions matching TRBD2. CDR1 and CDR2 from the germline V gene are MNHEY and SVGAGI. The CDR3 is 16 residues long. V was pared by 3 bases and J by 3 bases, with 4 bases of the junction left unmatched. The CDR3 bases are TGTGCCAGCAGTTATGGGACTAGCGGGGGAAACTACGAGCAGTACTTC. It translates to CASSYGTSGGNYEQYF.